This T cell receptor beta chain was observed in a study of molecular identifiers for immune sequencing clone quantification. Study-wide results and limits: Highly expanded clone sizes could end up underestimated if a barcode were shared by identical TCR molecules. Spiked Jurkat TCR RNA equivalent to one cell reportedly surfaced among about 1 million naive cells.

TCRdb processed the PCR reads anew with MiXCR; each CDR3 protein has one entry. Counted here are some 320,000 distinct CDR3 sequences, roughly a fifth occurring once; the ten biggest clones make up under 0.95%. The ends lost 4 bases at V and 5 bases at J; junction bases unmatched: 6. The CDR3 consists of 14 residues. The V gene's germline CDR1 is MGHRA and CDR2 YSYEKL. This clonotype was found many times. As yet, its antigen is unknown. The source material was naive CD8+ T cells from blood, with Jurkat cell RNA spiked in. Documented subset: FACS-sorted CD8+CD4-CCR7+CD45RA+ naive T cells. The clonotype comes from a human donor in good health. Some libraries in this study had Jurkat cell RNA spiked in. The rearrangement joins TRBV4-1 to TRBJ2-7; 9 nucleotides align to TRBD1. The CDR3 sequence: CASSPGTGSHEQYF. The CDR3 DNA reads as TGCGCCAGCAGCCCCGGGACAGGGTCCCACGAGCAGTACTTC.